This T cell receptor beta chain was found in a study of T cells after yellow fever vaccination. This clonotype was counted once. The germline gives CDR1 SGHAT, CDR2 FQNNGV. This CDR3 has 14 amino acids. The V gene lost 6 bases and the J gene lost 5 bases, with 17 bases spanning the gap. TCRdb redid the calling of the 5' RACE reads with MiXCR, one entry per CDR3 protein. The table lists roughly 400,000 distinct CDR3 sequences, roughly a sixth of them singletons. The sequence was collected from a man younger than 35 who received the YFV17D yellow fever vaccine. The chain uses TRBV11-2 and TRBJ2-7; D gene unclear. Sequencing used PBMCs, obtained before the yellow fever booster vaccination. The CDR3 protein is CASRYYTGSHEQYF. CDR3 DNA: TGTGCCAGCAGATACTACACGGGCAGCCACGAGCAGTACTTC. The full variable domain, completed using reference TRBV11-2 and TRBJ2-7, is EAGVAQSPRYKIIEKRQSVAFWCNPISGHATLYWYQQILGQGPKLLIQFQNNGVVDDSQLPKDRFSAERLKGVDSTLKIQPAKLEDSAVYLCASRYYTGSHEQYFGPGTRLTVT.